These 31 T cell receptor beta chains originate from one sample sequenced in a study of early T cells in non-severe SARS-CoV-2 infection (dated by TCRdb to the early 2020s). The library was obtained by 5' RACE. TCRdb records NextSeq 500 as the sequencer. TCRdb redid the processing of the public reads, applying fastp at Q25 and MiXCR, and retained in-frame beta chains. Every CDR3 protein is listed once, alongside the most common genes and DNA of its rows. The sample table shows about 77,000 distinct CDR3 sequences, and 7.5% to 10% are seen once. The ten most abundant clones make up around 4.6% of the sample. Sequencing was carried out using whole blood. These receptors originate from an adult who was a healthcare worker with PCR-confirmed SARS-CoV-2 infection or an uninfected control (not recorded which).

This clonotype came up many times. The chain is built from TRBV5-4 and TRBJ1-6, with 9 nucleotides matching TRBD1. The CDR3 runs to 16 residues. CDR1 is SGHNT and CDR2 is YYREEE in the germline V gene (reference sequence). The V segment lost 0 bases and the J segment 9 bases; nucleotides outside the gene matches: 7. This CDR3 is CASSLGIAQGASPLHF. The DNA of the CDR3 is TGTGCCAGCAGCTTGGGAATAGCACAGGGGGCTTCACCCCTCCACTTT.

This clonotype was recorded a few times. The chain is built from TRBV2 and TRBJ1-5; the D is unclear. With 2 bases removed from V and 6 bases from J, the gap between germline ends came to 11 bases. This CDR3 is 14 amino acids long. Germline V lookup: CDR1 SNHLY, CDR2 FYNNEI. This CDR3 is CASSEKGSGQPQHF. The CDR3 nucleotides are TGTGCCAGCAGTGAAAAGGGTTCGGGTCAGCCCCAGCATTTT.

This clonotype showed up just a few times. The chain joins TRBV3-1 to TRBJ1-1; D is undetermined. The CDR3 contains 12 residues. V was pared by 6 bases and J by 8 bases, with 13 bases between. CDR1 and CDR2 (germline): LGHDT, YNNKEL (reference sequence). CDR3 bases: TGTGCCAGCAGGACTGGACGGTCAGAAGCTTTCTTT. Translated, it gives CASRTGRSEAFF.

This clonotype appeared many times. The chain joins TRBV7-2 to TRBJ2-7; maybe TRBD2 (6 bases). This CDR3 is 15 amino acids long. Germline loops: CDR1 SGHTA, CDR2 FQGNSA. The V and J ends lost 6 bases and 2 bases respectively, with 17 bases between them. CDR3 sequence: CASSSAVSGPYEQYF. The CDR3 coding sequence is TGTGCCAGCAGTTCCGCCGTTAGCGGACCCTACGAGCAGTACTTC.

This clonotype was counted many times. The DNA of the CDR3 is TGTGCCAGTAGCCCAAGTACAGCCTACGAGCAGTACTTC. Amino acid sequence: CASSPSTAYEQYF. The chain combines TRBV19 with TRBJ2-7; D gene ambiguous. This CDR3 is built from 13 residues. Trimming removed 6 bases at V and 2 bases at J, with 11 bases between. Germline values: CDR1 LNHDA, CDR2 SQIVND (reference sequence).

This clonotype was recorded at least ten times. The chain couples TRBV20-1 to TRBJ2-5; 7 nucleotides align to TRBD1. Per the germline V gene, CDR1 is DFQATT and CDR2 is SNEGSKA (reference sequence). The CDR3 extends over 14 amino acids. The trim removed 5 bases at V and 2 bases at J, leaving 8 bases unmatched. CDR3 bases: TGCAGTGCTGACCCGGGGACAGATCAAGAGACCCAGTACTTC. Translated, it gives CSADPGTDQETQYF.

This clonotype was observed many times. The V and J genes are TRBV29-1 and TRBJ2-1; a weak D match, TRBD2 (7 bases). The CDR3 contains 15 residues. The germline gives CDR1 SQVTM, CDR2 ANQGSEA. V shed 4 bases and J shed 9 bases, with 22 bases lying between them. The CDR3 reads CSVGDIVGRWGEQFF. The DNA of the CDR3 is TGCAGCGTTGGGGACATCGTCGGGAGGTGGGGTGAGCAGTTCTTC.

The gene calls are TRBV28 and TRBJ2-7; the D gene is possibly TRBD2 (6 bases). CDR1 is MDHEN and CDR2 is SYDVKM in the germline V gene. This CDR3 has 17 residues. Trimming removed 4 bases at V and 5 bases at J, with 24 bases between. This CDR3 reads CASSSPSARGSGHEQYF. The CDR3 DNA is TGTGCCAGCAGTTCTCCGTCTGCTCGGGGGTCGGGGCACGAGCAGTACTTC.

The sample holds many counts of this clonotype. The CDR3 sequence: CASSPIIAGHNEQFF. The CDR3 DNA reads TGTGCCAGCAGTCCAATCATAGCGGGCCACAATGAGCAGTTCTTC. This chain connects TRBV12-3 or TRBV12-4 to TRBJ2-1; the match to TRBD2 covers 7 bases. J lost 5 bases, V lost 5 bases, and 9 bases had no gene match. The CDR3 runs to 15 residues.

The genes are TRBV9 and TRBJ2-2, with TRBD2 matching 7 bases. V gave up 0 bases and J gave up 5 bases; unmatched junction bases: 7. The V gene's germline CDR1 is SGDLS and CDR2 YYNGEE. The CDR3 has 16 residues. This CDR3 is CASSVEGGSQTGELFF. The CDR3 region has the DNA TGTGCCAGCAGCGTAGAAGGCGGGAGCCAGACCGGGGAGCTGTTTTTT.

Details on this clonotype: A much larger clone lies one base from this, so it may be a read error. This sequence joins TRBV20-1 and TRBJ1-5; TRBD1 is a possible D gene (6 bases). Germline assignment: CDR1 DFQATT and CDR2 SNEGSKA (reference sequence). Trimming stripped 6 bases from V and 3 bases from J, with 12 bases between. The CDR3 totals 13 residues. The CDR3 sequence is CSAFAGANQPQHF. DNA for the CDR3: TGCAGTGCATTCGCAGGGGCCAATCAGCCCCAGCATTTT.

Only a few counts were recorded for this clonotype. The chain combines TRBV6-2 or TRBV6-3 with TRBJ2-7; the match to TRBD2 covers 14 bases. Unmatched junction bases numbered 4, after V lost 6 bases and J lost 3 bases. In germline, CDR1 is MNHEY, CDR2 SVGEGT. This CDR3 spans 15 amino acids. As DNA, the CDR3 is TGTGCCAGCAGCAGACTAGCGGGAGGGGTCTACGAGCAGTACTTC. It translates to CASSRLAGGVYEQYF.

The sample holds many counts of this clonotype. This chain uses TRBV27 with TRBJ1-5, with unresolved D. Germline V CDR1 and CDR2: MNHEY, SMNVEV (reference sequence). The CDR3 has 14 amino acids. Between the trimmed V and J ends, which lost 4 bases and 4 bases, there was a span of 11 bases. This CDR3 reads CASSSHGRNQPQHF. CDR3 nucleotides: TGTGCCAGCAGTTCCCACGGACGTAATCAGCCCCAGCATTTT.

This clonotype was picked up a small number of times. The rearrangement uses TRBV9 and TRBJ1-1; 7 nucleotides line up with TRBD1. CDR1 and CDR2 from the germline V gene are SGDLS and YYNGEE. The CDR3 is made up of 16 amino acids. The trim removed 0 bases at V and 4 bases at J, leaving 9 bases unmatched. Here the CDR3 DNA reads TGTGCCAGCAGCGTAGTTTCCCACCCAGGGGGCACTGAAGCTTTCTTT. Amino acid sequence: CASSVVSHPGGTEAFF.

The rearrangement uses TRBV2 and TRBJ2-1; tentatively, D is TRBD2 (6 bases). Germline assignment: CDR1 SNHLY and CDR2 FYNNEI. This CDR3 has 17 amino acids. V was clipped by 5 bases and J by 1 base, with 18 bases between them. The CDR3: CASSPPGGTLSYNEQFF. The CDR3 nucleotides are TGTGCCAGCAGTCCCCCAGGCGGGACTCTTTCCTACAATGAGCAGTTCTTC.

This clonotype occurred many times. This chain's CDR3 is CASSQGTAGGLSYEQYF. The CDR3, as DNA: TGTGCCAGCAGCCAGGGGACAGCGGGAGGCCTCTCCTACGAGCAGTACTTC. The V call is TRBV6-1, the J call TRBJ2-7, with 9 bases that match TRBD2. V lost 6 bases and J lost 0; bases outside the gene matches: 12. There are 17 residues in the CDR3. Germline CDR1 reads MNHNS; CDR2 reads SASEGT.

V and J are TRBV6-1 and TRBJ1-5; D gene unclear. Trimming shortened V by 1 base and J by 5 bases, and 15 bases separated the two germline ends. CDR3 length equals 16 residues. Per the germline V gene, CDR1 is MNHNS and CDR2 is SASEGT. The CDR3 loop reads CASSEGSSRSHQPQHF. CDR3 DNA: TGTGCCAGCAGTGAAGGATCAAGCAGGAGTCATCAGCCCCAGCATTTT.

Ten or more counts support this clonotype. This chain uses TRBV4-2 with TRBJ2-2, with TRBD2 matching over 7 bases. CDR3 length: 15 amino acids. The germline V gene encodes CDR1 LGHNA and CDR2 YNFKEQ. The V gene end was trimmed by 5 bases and the J gene end by 6 bases; junction bases not matched to a gene: 9. The CDR3, as DNA: TGTGCCAGCAGCTATGGGGGAGGGGAGGCCGGGGAGCTGTTTTTT. Translated, it gives CASSYGGGEAGELFF.

At least ten counts were recorded for this clonotype. This chain joins TRBV6-1 and TRBJ2-5, with 12 bases lining up with TRBD2. The V and J ends lost 2 bases and 4 bases, in that order; junction bases with no gene match: 2. CDR3 length: 15 residues. Germline V gives CDR1 MNHNS, CDR2 SASEGT. This CDR3 reads CASSELAGGPETQYF. The CDR3 DNA sequence: TGTGCCAGCAGTGAACTAGCGGGAGGGCCAGAGACCCAGTACTTC.

This clonotype was picked up many times. V usage is TRBV28 and J usage is TRBJ2-7, with 7 bases fitting TRBD1. V lost 2 bases to trimming and J lost 0 bases; unmatched junction nucleotides: 4. CDR1 and CDR2 from the germline V gene are MDHEN and SYDVKM. This CDR3 has 15 amino acids. The CDR3 region has the DNA TGTGCCAGCAGTTTAGTGGGACAGAGCTCCTACGAGCAGTACTTC. Its protein product is CASSLVGQSSYEQYF.

This clonotype was counted a few times. V usage is TRBV6-5 and J usage is TRBJ1-4; unclear D gene. Germline lookup yields CDR1 MNHEY and CDR2 SVGAGI. V was cut by 6 bases and J by 4 bases, with 9 bases left in between. CDR3 length: 13 residues. This chain's CDR3 is CASSQTVNEKLFF. The CDR3 bases are TGTGCCAGCAGCCAAACGGTTAATGAAAAACTGTTTTTT.

This clonotype was seen repeatedly, ten times or more. Here the CDR3 DNA reads TGTGCCAGCAGCCAAGAAGACGGGACAGCCCTTAATTCACCCCTCCACTTT. It yields the protein CASSQEDGTALNSPLHF. The chain combines TRBV4-2 with TRBJ1-6; 7 bases align to TRBD1. Germline loops: CDR1 LGHNA, CDR2 YNFKEQ. The trim removed 0 bases at V and 6 bases at J, leaving 8 bases unmatched. The CDR3 is 17 amino acids.

This clonotype came up a few times. The chain is built from TRBV18 and TRBJ2-5; D ambiguous. This CDR3 spans 11 amino acids. V lost 2 bases, J lost 3 bases, and 1 base lay in between. The V gene's germline CDR1 is KGHSH and CDR2 LQKENI. The CDR3 here is CASSPEETQYF. In nucleotides, the CDR3 is TGTGCCAGCTCACCAGAAGAGACCCAGTACTTC.

This clonotype was detected many times. The chain employs TRBV2 and TRBJ2-5, with 9 positions matching TRBD1. The CDR3 is made up of 16 amino acids. The V gene's germline CDR1 is SNHLY and CDR2 FYNNEI. J lost 2 bases, V lost 2 bases, and 6 bases had no gene match. The CDR3 loop reads CASSEWTGVQQETQYF. Here the CDR3 DNA reads TGTGCCAGCAGTGAATGGACAGGGGTCCAGCAAGAGACCCAGTACTTC.

This chain joins TRBV7-9 and TRBJ2-4; 7 nucleotides align to TRBD2. V shed 0 bases, J shed 4 bases, and the junction held 9 bases outside the gene matches. Germline values: CDR1 SEHNR, CDR2 FQNEAQ (reference sequence). The CDR3 is 17 residues long. The CDR3 region is CASSLAIRGSDKNIQYF. The CDR3 DNA is TGTGCCAGCAGCTTAGCTATTCGCGGGAGCGATAAAAACATTCAGTACTTC.

The chain carries TRBV11-2 and TRBJ2-5; no clear D. The V and J ends lost 5 bases and 7 bases respectively, with 14 bases between them. The CDR3 has 13 amino acids. CDR1 SGHAT and CDR2 FQNNGV come from the germline V gene. The CDR3 loop is CASSPYSSGTQYF. CDR3 nucleotides: TGTGCCAGCAGCCCCTATTCCTCCGGGACCCAGTACTTC.

Many counts were recorded for this clonotype. The CDR3 DNA reads TGTGCCAGCAGTCCCCAGCGGGAGGGCCGGTCGGGGGCCAACGTCCTGACTTTC. It encodes CASSPQREGRSGANVLTF. The chain recombines TRBV28 with TRBJ2-6, with TRBD2 matching over 10 bases. Germline trimming cut 5 bases from V and 4 bases from J; bases unmatched to any gene: 11. From germline, CDR1 is MDHEN and CDR2 SYDVKM. The CDR3 runs to 18 residues.

V is TRBV27 and J is TRBJ1-4; 8 positions match TRBD1. The ends lost 8 bases at V and 5 bases at J; junction bases unmatched: 7. This CDR3 spans 14 amino acids. CDR1 is MNHEY and CDR2 is SMNVEV in the germline V gene (reference sequence). CDR3 DNA: TGTGCCAGCGCCGACAGGGGATTAAATGAAAAACTGTTTTTT. Translation: CASADRGLNEKLFF.

This clonotype was seen ten or more times. The J gene is TRBJ2-1, the V gene TRBV5-4, with D maybe TRBD1 (6 bases). The V end lost 3 bases, the J end lost 2 bases, and 15 bases lay between the germline ends. The CDR3 is 16 amino acids. Germline-derived CDR1 and CDR2 are SGHNT and YYREEE (reference sequence). DNA for the CDR3: TGTGCCAGCAGCTCCCGGGACAAACCAGCCTACAATGAGCAGTTCTTC. It yields the protein CASSSRDKPAYNEQFF.

The sample holds a few counts of this clonotype. The V gene is TRBV5-1, the J gene TRBJ2-5; D is unclear. The V gene's germline CDR1 is SGHRS and CDR2 YFSETQ. The CDR3 covers 17 residues. The V end was cut by 4 bases, the J end by 0 bases, with 19 bases between. The CDR3 DNA sequence: TGCGCCAGCAGCAAAAAGGGTCCTTATTCGTACCAAGAGACCCAGTACTTC. It specifies CASSKKGPYSYQETQYF.

The chain has TRBV28 and TRBJ2-3; D is undetermined. This CDR3 has 12 amino acids. Trimming shortened V by 3 bases and J by 4 bases, and 5 bases separated the two germline ends. Germline assignment: CDR1 MDHEN and CDR2 SYDVKM. The CDR3 nucleotides read TGTGCCAGCAGTTTTAGGGCAGATACGCAGTATTTT. This gives the protein CASSFRADTQYF.